The rows below give T cell receptor beta chains drawn from one sample of a study of blood T cell repertoires in COVID-19. The data were produced by immunoSEQ multiplex PCR, yet TCRdb's version contains in-frame clones alone and is incomplete. The profile shows under 300,000 clones, about 80% of them singletons. The sequencing input was peripheral blood. The origin of the receptors is a woman of 80 years or more with acute or convalescent COVID-19. Both conserved end residues are part of each CDR3. The D gene is left open where the match is weak. Where a row states a size, it is once, few, many or the class of an expanded clone; other rows omit it.

D,size,V,J,CDR3,DNA
-,-,TRBV2,TRBJ1-5,CASSEVRGGQPQHF,TGTGCCAGCAGTGAGGTGAGGGGGGGACAGCCCCAGCATTTT
TRBD2,-,TRBV12-5,TRBJ2-1,CASGLVRWPGLARGEQFF,TGTGCTAGTGGTTTGGTACGATGGCCGGGACTAGCACGGGGTGAGCAGTTCTTC
TRBD2,-,TRBV19,TRBJ2-7,CASSLTGTSSSYEQYF,TGTGCCAGTAGTTTGACCGGGACTAGCAGCTCCTACGAGCAGTACTTC
-,-,TRBV19,TRBJ2-2,CASSIGGINTGELFF,TGTGCCAGTAGTATCGGGGGTATTAACACCGGGGAGCTGTTTTTT
-,few,TRBV29-1,TRBJ1-1,CSGRENTEAFF,TGCAGCGGGCGGGAGAACACTGAAGCTTTCTTT
-,-,TRBV7-2,TRBJ2-5,CASSPPGLTKETQYF,TGTGCCAGCAGCCCGCCGGGACTTACGAAAGAGACCCAGTACTTC
-,once,TRBV7-9,TRBJ1-6,CASSLPEASSYNSPLHF,TGTGCCAGCAGCTTGCCTGAGGCGAGCTCCTATAATTCACCCCTCCACTTT
-,-,TRBV19,TRBJ1-2,CAPRSSYGYTF,TGTGCCCCACGGAGTAGCTATGGCTACACCTTC
TRBD1,-,TRBV29-1,TRBJ2-5,CSAGGETQYF,TGCAGCGCAGGGGGAGAGACCCAGTACTTC
-,-,TRBV18,TRBJ2-5,CASSPILTERETQYF,TGTGCCAGCTCACCGATTCTGACAGAACGAGAGACCCAGTACTTC
-,-,TRBV27,TRBJ2-7,CASSSFGGQVTYEQYF,TGTGCCAGCAGTAGTTTTGGGGGACAAGTAACCTACGAGCAGTACTTC
-,-,TRBV6-6,TRBJ1-1,CASSIIRGNTEAFF,TGTGCCAGCAGCATAATCAGGGGGAACACTGAAGCTTTCTTT
TRBD2,-,TRBV28,TRBJ2-2,CASSLWASGNTGELFF,TGTGCCAGCAGTTTATGGGCTAGCGGGAACACCGGGGAGCTGTTTTTT
-,-,TRBV9,TRBJ1-3,CASSVPENTIYF,TGTGCCAGCAGCGTGCCAGAAAACACCATATATTTT
TRBD2,few,TRBV7-2,TRBJ2-1,CASSRTSGSSYNEQFF,TGTGCCAGCAGCCGGACTAGCGGGAGCTCCTACAATGAGCAGTTCTTC
TRBD1,-,TRBV6-5,TRBJ1-1,CASSRDRRNTEAFF,TGTGCCAGCAGTAGGGACAGACGGAACACTGAAGCTTTCTTT
-,-,TRBV5-5,TRBJ1-1,CASSPTAGTFAFF,TGTGCCAGCAGCCCCACGGCCGGGACATTTGCTTTCTTT
TRBD1,-,TRBV6-2/TRBV6-3,TRBJ1-2,CASSRMRDRGSTNYGYTF,TGTGCCAGCAGTAGGATGAGGGACAGGGGGTCCACTAACTATGGCTACACCTTC
-,few,TRBV6-6,TRBJ2-7,CASSPPFTGSYEQYF,TGTGCCAGCAGTCCCCCTTTTACAGGGTCCTACGAGCAGTACTTC
TRBD1,-,TRBV11-2,TRBJ2-1,CASSEQGSNEQFF,TGTGCCAGCAGCGAACAGGGGAGCAATGAGCAGTTCTTC
-,-,TRBV5-1,TRBJ1-4,CASSHWGDLEKLFF,TGCGCCAGCAGCCATTGGGGAGACCTAGAAAAACTGTTTTTT
-,-,TRBV19,TRBJ2-1,CASSFGARIVSYNEQFF,TGTGCCAGTAGCTTTGGAGCAAGGATTGTATCCTACAATGAGCAGTTCTTC
-,-,TRBV12-3/TRBV12-4,TRBJ1-1,CASKTGHNTEAFF,TGTGCCAGCAAAACGGGACACAACACTGAAGCTTTCTTT
TRBD1,-,TRBV5-6,TRBJ2-3,CASSFKGARILTQYF,TGTGCCAGCAGCTTCAAGGGGGCTCGCATACTTACGCAGTATTTT
TRBD2,-,TRBV10-1,TRBJ2-7,CASSSSSGLSSYEQYF,TGCGCCAGCAGTTCCTCTAGCGGGCTTAGCTCCTACGAGCAGTACTTC
-,-,TRBV19,TRBJ2-1,CASSIKGDGRNEQFF,TGTGCCAGTAGTATTAAAGGGGATGGGCGCAATGAGCAGTTCTTC
TRBD2,-,TRBV7-9,TRBJ2-7,CASSLEAGGPFDEQYF,TGTGCCAGCAGCTTAGAGGCGGGAGGGCCATTTGACGAGCAGTACTTC
-,once,TRBV6-5,TRBJ1-2,CASSRTEHYGYTF,TGTGCCAGCAGTCGGACAGAGCATTATGGCTACACCTTC
-,-,TRBV27,TRBJ1-1,CASSLGAGNAEAFF,TGTGCCAGCAGTTTAGGGGCAGGGAACGCTGAAGCTTTCTTT
-,once,TRBV5-5,TRBJ1-4,CASSPRHQTERNEKLFF,TGTGCCAGCAGCCCCAGACATCAGACGGAACGAAATGAAAAACTGTTTTTT
TRBD2,-,TRBV5-4,TRBJ2-1,CASNLAGGPSSYNEQFF,TGTGCCAGCAACTTAGCGGGAGGGCCGAGCTCCTACAATGAGCAGTTCTTC
TRBD1,-,TRBV7-9,TRBJ1-6,CASSPGQGGNSPLHF,TGTGCCAGCAGCCCAGGACAGGGGGGAAATTCACCCCTCCACTTT
-,-,TRBV6-5,TRBJ1-1,CASSYSSNRNTEAFF,TGTGCCAGCAGTTACTCGAGTAACAGGAACACTGAAGCTTTCTTT
TRBD2,-,TRBV29-1,TRBJ2-3,CSVAGTSGGSTDTQYF,TGCAGCGTGGCCGGGACTAGCGGGGGTAGCACAGATACGCAGTATTTT
-,few,TRBV2,TRBJ2-3,CASSELELDTQYF,TGTGCCAGCAGTGAACTAGAGTTGGATACGCAGTATTTT
-,-,TRBV7-8,TRBJ2-2,CASLGTRRTNTGELFF,TGTGCCAGCCTCGGGACAAGACGGACGAACACCGGGGAGCTGTTTTTT
TRBD1,-,TRBV7-9,TRBJ2-7,CASSVNTGGLDEQYF,TGTGCCAGCAGCGTTAATACAGGGGGTCTCGACGAGCAGTACTTC
TRBD1,-,TRBV6-5,TRBJ1-6,CASSYSGQGTHSPLHF,TGTGCCAGCAGTTACTCCGGACAGGGAACCCACTCACCCCTCCACTTT
-,-,TRBV3-1/TRBV3-2,TRBJ1-1,CASSQDVGVADTEAFF,TGTGCCAGCAGCCAAGATGTAGGGGTAGCGGACACTGAAGCTTTCTTT
TRBD1,once,TRBV29-1,TRBJ1-1,CSVGDRATEAFF,TGCAGCGTTGGGGACAGGGCCACTGAAGCTTTCTTT